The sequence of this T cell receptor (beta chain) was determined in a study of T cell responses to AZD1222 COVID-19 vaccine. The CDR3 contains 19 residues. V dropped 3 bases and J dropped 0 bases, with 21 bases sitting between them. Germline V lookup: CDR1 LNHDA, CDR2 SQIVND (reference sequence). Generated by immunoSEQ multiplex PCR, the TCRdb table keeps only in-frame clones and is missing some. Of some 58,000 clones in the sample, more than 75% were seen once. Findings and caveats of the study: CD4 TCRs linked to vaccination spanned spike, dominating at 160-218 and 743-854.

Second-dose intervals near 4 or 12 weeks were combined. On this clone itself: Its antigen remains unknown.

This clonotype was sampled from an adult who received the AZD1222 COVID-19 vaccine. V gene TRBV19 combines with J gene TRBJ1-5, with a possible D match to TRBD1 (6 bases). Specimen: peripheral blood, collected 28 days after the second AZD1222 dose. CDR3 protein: CASSISTGETTFSNQPQHF. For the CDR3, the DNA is TGTGCCAGTAGTATTTCGACAGGCGAGACGACGTTTAGCAATCAGCCCCAGCATTTT.